This T cell receptor beta chain was identified in a study of T cell responses to AZD1222 COVID-19 vaccine (dated by TCRdb to the early 2020s). Regarding the study in general: A total of just over 230 trial participants underwent TCR sequencing, of whom about 200 received two doses of AZD1222 and roughly 25 received two doses of the MenACWY control vaccine. Trial participants were enrolled by age into subgroups of 18-55, 56-69 and 70-plus years, and around 150, 28 and 57 TCR-sequenced participants, respectively, were included in these subgroups. Here is what the overall study found, with its caveats: No day 14 peak-response samples were available, so repertoires were characterized only after the peak T cell response. Nearly half of unique spike-specific TCRs reportedly recognized epitopes outside regions mutated in the B.1.351 and B.1.1.7 variants. CD4 TCRs associated with the vaccine covered the entire spike protein, and the dominant responses were in regions 160-218 and 743-854. Only five or six AZD1222 recipients were SARS-CoV-2 seropositive at baseline, limiting conclusions about previously exposed vaccinees. The 56-69-year group was small, and its depth increase did not reach significance, likely because of low power. After two AZD1222 doses, both the breadth and the depth of spike-specific TCRs were significantly higher than at day 0 and than in MenACWY recipients. Participants were mostly white British and included more females than males, and it was suggested by the authors that clonal diversity may have been underestimated.

Looking up the germline V gene yields CDR1 SGHRS and CDR2 YFSETQ. The junction carries 12 bases between V and J, which are trimmed by 2 bases and 0 bases respectively. There are 17 amino acids in the CDR3, from cysteine to phenylalanine inclusive. The only DNA kept is the CDR3, 51 bases in frame from the first base. The CDR3 regions of human TCRbeta chains were analyzed by immunosequencing. The original pipeline was this. Repertoire TCRs were checked for matches against a reference library of SARS-CoV-2-specific TCRs that had been generated using the MIRA antigen-specificity platform. Breadth was defined as the fraction of unique TCRs that were SARS-CoV-2-associated. Depth was defined as the fraction of total T cells that were SARS-CoV-2-associated. Using the MIRA data, each spike-specific TCR was assigned both to the spike region to which the TCR was reactive and to a CD4 or CD8 class. Log10-transformed breadth and depth values were compared by one-way ANOVA with Sidak's multiple comparisons tests. TCRdb limited this immuneACCESS table to in-frame rearrangements with V and J called. A share of clones is missing; checked studies link under half to unresolved V genes, and the rest is unexplained. From that table come the V and J calls and clone size; the DNA was used to work out D and trimming. Within this sample are about 75,000 clones, with about nine tenths of them counted one time only. The ten largest clonotypes hold more than 15% of the sample.

About this clone itself: The clone's antigen remains unknown. No much larger clone is present one base from it, and per-base qualities are unavailable.

The time point label for this specimen denotes: about 28 days (+/-7) after the second vaccine dose. Because spike-specific TCR depth and breadth did not differ between the two schedules, AZD1222 recipients who got a second dose at roughly 4 weeks were pooled with those who got a second dose at roughly 12 weeks. Samples from vaccinated people were obtained from the UK trials COV001 and COV002, which included a single-blind randomized controlled phase 2/3 trial of AZD1222 (ChAdOx1 nCoV-19) in healthy adults. Trial participant PBMC samples were collected at day 0 and day 28 after the second dose for TCRbeta chain sequencing.

The chain links TRBV5-1 with TRBJ2-6, with the D gene call left open. This clonotype was sampled from an adult who received the AZD1222 COVID-19 vaccine. Specimen: peripheral blood, collected 28 days after the second AZD1222 dose. The sequenced DNA is TGCGCCAGCAGCTTTTTGGACCTAAGCTCTGGGGCCAACGTCCTGACTTTC. The resulting protein is CASSFLDLSSGANVLTF.